What follows are 10 T cell receptor beta chains derived from one specimen sequenced in a study of T cell clonality in common variable immunodeficiency. The table came from immunoSEQ multiplex PCR; TCRdb's copy has only in-frame clones and leaves some out. Altogether over 50,000 clones were found in the sample, and no singletons occur. Sequenced material: peripheral blood mononuclear cells. Source of these receptors: a person aged 18 to 75 in good health.

This clone was seen a few times. The read falls 3 residues short of the CDR3 end, and the missing part is taken from the germline J gene. The V call is TRBV2, the J call TRBJ2-3; 8 positions agree with TRBD2. The CDR3 consists of 14 residues. V gave up 2 bases and J gave up 8 bases; unmatched junction bases: 6. The germline gives CDR1 SNHLY, CDR2 FYNNEI. The CDR3 protein is CASSERGGRGTQYF. Partial CDR3 DNA: TGTGCCAGCAGTGAACGGGGGGGGAGAGGTACG.

This clone was detected a few times. The read stops 3 residues short of the end of the CDR3; the missing end is completed from the germline J gene. The chain employs TRBV7-9 and TRBJ1-5; possible D gene TRBD1, 6 bases. Trimming shortened V by 5 bases and J by 5 bases, and 13 bases separated the two germline ends. Per the germline V gene, CDR1 is SEHNR and CDR2 is FQNEAQ (reference sequence). CDR3 length: 14 amino acids. Partial CDR3 DNA: TGTGCCAGCAGCCGGGCCAACAGGGATCAGCCC. It yields the protein CASSRANRDQP. The full-length CDR3 reads as CASSRANRDQPQHF. Complete variable domain (other parts from reference TRBV7-9 and TRBJ1-5): DTGVSQNPRHKITKRGQNVTFRCDPISEHNRLYWYRQTLGQGPEFLTYFQNEAQLEKSRLLSDRFSAERPKGSFSTLEIQRTEQGDSAMYLCASSRANRDQPQHFGDGTRLSIL.

This clone was seen at least ten times. The CDR3 extends 3 residues past the end of the read, so its final part is completed from the germline J gene. V usage is TRBV20-1 and J usage is TRBJ2-3, with TRBD2 identical over 8 bases. The CDR3 runs 15 residues. The junction had 6 bases not matched to a gene; V was cut back by 1 base and J by 3 bases. Per the germline V gene, CDR1 is DFQATT and CDR2 is SNEGSKA (reference sequence). CDR3 DNA, as far as it was read: TGCAGTGCTAGAGTTTCTGCGGGAGGAACAGATACG. It is translated as CSARVSAGGTDT. The CDR3, in full, reads CSARVSAGGTDTQYF.

This clone was observed at least ten times. The read is 3 residues too short to cover the CDR3 end, so that end is filled in from the germline J gene. The V gene is TRBV29-1, the J gene TRBJ2-1, with D perhaps TRBD2 (5 bases). The CDR3 runs 14 residues. Germline-derived CDR1 and CDR2 are SQVTM and ANQGSEA. Trimming cost V 1 base and J 5 bases, with 12 bases left between them. The CDR3 DNA, read in part, is TGCAGCGTTGAAGGAGGAGCGACTAACAATGAG. Its protein product is CSVEGGATNNE. The full CDR3 reads CSVEGGATNNEQFF.

Details on this clone: The read comes to an end 3 residues before the CDR3 does, leaving the germline J gene to fill in the end. The rearrangement links TRBV7-9 to TRBJ2-7, with 7 bases aligning to TRBD2. This CDR3 contains 14 residues. J was trimmed by 2 bases and V by 3 bases; bases with no gene match: 4. Germline CDR1 and CDR2: SEHNR and FQNEAQ (reference sequence). The part of the CDR3 DNA that was read is TGTGCCAGCAGCTTGTCTAGCGGAACCTACGAG. Translating it yields CASSLSSGTYE. The complete CDR3 sequence is CASSLSSGTYEQYF.

A few counts support this clone. From the germline J gene comes the end of the CDR3, since the read stops 3 residues before it. The chain joins TRBV6-2 or TRBV6-3 to TRBJ1-2; no clear D. Per the germline V gene, CDR1 is MNHEY and CDR2 is SVGEGT. The CDR3 has 15 residues. CDR3 DNA (partial): TGTGCCAGCAGGGGCATTGCTGGTGGCACAGATACC. Its translation is CASRGIAGGTDT. The CDR3 as a whole reads CASRGIAGGTDTYTF.

This clone was counted ten times or more. Coverage ceases 3 residues before the CDR3 finishes, and the germline J gene fills in the end. The V call is TRBV13, the J call TRBJ2-1; D possibly corresponds to TRBD2 (6 bases). V shed 5 bases and J shed 6 bases, with 14 bases lying between them. The CDR3 covers 14 residues. Germline values: CDR1 PRHDT, CDR2 FYEKMQ (reference sequence). The CDR3 is CASSRPTSTNEQFF. Partial CDR3 DNA: TGTGCCAGCAGCCGCCCCACTAGCACCAATGAG.

This clone has just a few counts. The sequenced fragment ends 3 residues before the CDR3 boundary, so the rest is inferred from the germline J gene. The chain uses TRBV19 and TRBJ2-3; 7 bases agree with TRBD2. Germline assignment: CDR1 LNHDA and CDR2 SQIVND (reference sequence). The length of the CDR3 is 16 residues. The CDR3 DNA, read in part, is TGTGCCAGTAGTATGTCGCGAGCGGGATTTGGAGAGACG. It yields the protein CASSMSRAGFGET. From start to end, the CDR3 is CASSMSRAGFGETQYF.

This clone appeared many times. The read finishes 3 residues shy of the CDR3 end, and the germline J gene is used to complete it. V gene TRBV7-9 combines with J gene TRBJ1-6, with 9 bases matching TRBD1. The V gene's germline CDR1 is SEHNR and CDR2 FQNEAQ (reference sequence). This CDR3 contains 15 residues. Trimming at V came to 4 bases and at J to 8 bases, leaving 6 bases not matched to a gene. The CDR3 protein is CASSSGQGVDSPLHF. CDR3 DNA, as far as it was read: TGTGCCAGCAGCTCGGGACAGGGAGTCGATTCACCC.

This clone was counted at least ten times. The CDR3 goes on 3 residues after the read ends, and that part is filled in from the germline J gene. J is TRBJ2-3 and V is TRBV20-1; 15 bases fit TRBD2. The CDR3 runs to 17 residues. Germline V gene lookup returns CDR1 DFQATT and CDR2 SNEGSKA (reference sequence). V lost 3 bases and J lost 2; bases outside the gene matches: 6. This chain's CDR3 is CSASARTSGRVTDTQYF. The CDR3 bases that were read are TGCAGTGCTAGTGCCCGGACTAGCGGGAGGGTCACAGATACG.